Listed here is a single TCR beta chain. The record originates from a study of T cells after yellow fever vaccination. Each CDR3 protein gets one entry after TCRdb re-called the 5' RACE reads with MiXCR. Of 620,000 or so distinct CDR3 sequences listed, around 12% are singletons. CDR1 is SGHVS, CDR2 FNYEAQ, per germline. This CDR3 region has 14 residues. Trimming stripped 5 bases from V and 1 base from J, with 12 bases between. This chain connects TRBV7-6 to TRBJ2-7; perhaps TRBD2 as D (6 bases). This specimen was PBMCs, taken on the day of the yellow fever booster vaccination. This receptor was identified in a man aged 30 to 45 who received the YFV17D yellow fever vaccine. CDR3 nucleotides: TGTGCCAGCAGCCCGCGGGACGCGTCCTACGAGCAGTACTTC. Protein sequence: CASSPRDASYEQYF. The full variable domain, in which reference TRBV7-6 and TRBJ2-7 provide the parts outside the CDR3, is GAGVSQSPRYKVTKRGQDVALRCDPISGHVSLYWYRQALGQGPEFLTYFNYEAQQDKSGLPNDRFSAERPEGSISTLTIQRTEQRDSAMYRCASSPRDASYEQYFGPGTRLTVT.